This entry lists 18 T cell receptor beta chains sequenced from one sample in a study of T-cell memory formation after mild COVID-19. TCRdb passed the 5' RACE reads through MiXCR, listing each CDR3 protein once. The sample carries roughly 80,000 distinct CDR3 sequences, approximately 15% recorded once. The sequencing sample was made of PBMCs or a T cell subset sorted from them (not recorded which). Source of these receptors: an adult woman who had mild COVID-19 (a few samples of this study predate the infection). Cell type and time point are not known.

J is TRBJ2-3 and V is TRBV6-5; D perhaps matches TRBD1 (6 bases). The V and J ends lost 4 bases and 2 bases respectively, with 10 bases between them. Germline V CDR1 and CDR2: MNHEY, SVGAGI. The CDR3 has 14 residues. The CDR3 nucleotides read TGTGCCAGCAGTTTGCAGGGGCCCACAGATACGCAGTATTTT. Its protein product is CASSLQGPTDTQYF.

This clonotype was seen a few times. The chain has TRBV11-3 and TRBJ2-5; weak D call: TRBD2 (6 bases). Germline CDR1 reads SGHNT; CDR2 reads YENEEA. The CDR3 runs 13 residues. The germline V and J ends were trimmed by 5 bases and 7 bases, with 14 bases remaining between them. The CDR3: CASSHWDSGTQYF. In nucleotides, the CDR3 is TGTGCCAGCAGCCACTGGGACTCGGGGACCCAGTACTTC.

This sequence joins TRBV7-2 and TRBJ2-1; a weak D match, TRBD1 (6 bases). Germline CDR1 is SGHTA and CDR2 is FQGNSA. Trimming cost V 4 bases and J 6 bases, with 13 bases left between them. The CDR3 runs to 14 residues. The CDR3 sequence: CASSSYRAPNEQFF. As DNA, the CDR3 is TGTGCCAGCAGCTCCTACAGGGCCCCCAATGAGCAGTTCTTC.

The chain uses TRBV12-3 or TRBV12-4 and TRBJ1-4; 10 bases line up with TRBD1. The ends lost 3 bases at V and 4 bases at J; junction bases unmatched: 8. CDR3 length: 17 residues. The CDR3 region is CASSLWGQGLVNEKLFF. CDR3 nucleotides: TGTGCCAGCAGTTTGTGGGGACAGGGGTTGGTTAATGAAAAACTGTTTTTT.

This chain connects TRBV7-9 to TRBJ1-2; no firm D call. Trimming took 6 bases from V and 0 from J, leaving 14 bases between them. The germline V gene has CDR1 SEHNR and CDR2 FQNEAQ (reference sequence). This CDR3 has 15 residues. CDR3 in amino acids: CASSSIVGPNYGYTF. CDR3 bases: TGTGCCAGCAGTTCCATCGTGGGCCCTAACTATGGCTACACCTTC.

J is TRBJ2-7 and V is TRBV7-9; D not certain. In germline, CDR1 is SEHNR, CDR2 FQNEAQ (reference sequence). The CDR3 extends over 13 amino acids. V was clipped by 5 bases and J by 1 base, with 9 bases between them. CDR3: CASSPPESYEQYF. CDR3 nucleotide sequence: TGTGCCAGCAGCCCCCCCGAGTCCTACGAGCAGTACTTC. The entire variable domain, with the rest obtained from reference TRBV7-9 and TRBJ2-7, is as follows: DTGVSQNPRHKITKRGQNVTFRCDPISEHNRLYWYRQTLGQGPEFLTYFQNEAQLEKSRLLSDRFSAERPKGSFSTLEIQRTEQGDSAMYLCASSPPESYEQYFGPGTRLTVT.

The genes are TRBV4-2 and TRBJ1-1, with D possibly being TRBD1 (6 bases). Trimming stripped 0 bases from V and 5 bases from J, with 13 bases between. CDR3 length: 15 residues. CDR1 LGHNA and CDR2 YNFKEQ come from the germline V gene. For the CDR3, the DNA is TGTGCCAGCAGCCAAGATGGGGGCAGCCAGACTGAAGCTTTCTTT. This encodes CASSQDGGSQTEAFF.

This clonotype was observed a handful of times. The chain couples TRBV6-5 to TRBJ2-3; TRBD1 agrees at 7 bases. Germline trimming cut 6 bases from V and 3 bases from J; bases unmatched to any gene: 9. This CDR3 has 15 amino acids. Germline CDR1 reads MNHEY; CDR2 reads SVGAGI. In nucleotides, the CDR3 is TGTGCCAGCAGGGACGGGGACAGCCTTACAGATACGCAGTATTTT. Its protein is CASRDGDSLTDTQYF.

This chain uses TRBV19 with TRBJ2-7; the D call may be TRBD1 or TRBD2 (6 bases each). CDR1 is LNHDA and CDR2 is SQIVND in the germline V gene (reference sequence). Between the trimmed V and J ends, which lost 5 bases and 6 bases, there was a span of 17 bases. The CDR3 totals 14 residues. The CDR3 DNA sequence: TGTGCCAGTAGTTATGGGGGGCTTAGGAGCGAGCAGTACTTC. This translates into CASSYGGLRSEQYF.

At least ten counts were recorded for this clonotype. The V and J genes are TRBV5-4 and TRBJ2-7, with D perhaps TRBD2 (6 bases). Trimming removed 0 bases at V and 4 bases at J, with 17 bases between. Germline V CDR1 and CDR2: SGHNT, YYREEE (reference sequence). CDR3 length: 16 amino acids. CDR3: CASSLDSRGMIYEQYF. The DNA for the CDR3 is TGTGCCAGCAGCTTGGACTCACGCGGGATGATATACGAGCAGTACTTC.

This chain uses TRBV6-5 with TRBJ2-3; D possibly corresponds to TRBD1 (5 bases). V was cut by 8 bases and J by 8 bases, with 17 bases left in between. This CDR3 contains 13 residues. Germline-derived CDR1 and CDR2 are MNHEY and SVGAGI. The CDR3 here is CASGASGWVTQYF. The CDR3 nucleotides are TGTGCCAGCGGGGCTAGTGGTTGGGTTACGCAGTATTTT.

This clonotype was found a few times. The rearrangement joins TRBV7-8 to TRBJ2-1; D ambiguous. Trimming took 1 base from V and 8 from J, leaving 15 bases between them. This CDR3 is built from 15 residues. Germline V gene sequence: CDR1 SGHVS, CDR2 FQNEAQ. CDR3 sequence: CASSLGPVSSHEQFF. In nucleotides, the CDR3 is TGTGCCAGCAGCTTAGGCCCAGTTAGCTCCCATGAGCAGTTCTTC.

The chain has TRBV9 and TRBJ2-1; perhaps TRBD2 as D (5 bases). The CDR3 is 16 residues long. The V gene's germline CDR1 is SGDLS and CDR2 YYNGEE. The ends were cut back, 0 bases at V and 10 bases at J, with 20 bases in the middle. CDR3 nucleotide sequence: TGTGCCAGCAGCGTAGCTAGTCTAGCAGCCACCCGGGAGCAGTTCTTC. The encoded protein is CASSVASLAATREQFF. Variable domain in full (rest from reference TRBV9 and TRBJ2-1): DSGVTQTPKHLITATGQRVTLRCSPRSGDLSVYWYQQSLDQGLQFLIQYYNGEERAKGNILERFSAQQFPDLHSELNLSSLELGDSALYFCASSVASLAATREQFFGPGTRLTVL.

This clonotype was detected a few times. This rearrangement joins TRBV20-1 to TRBJ2-7; D unresolved. The ends were cut back, 1 base at V and 0 bases at J, with 7 bases in the middle. This CDR3 has 13 amino acids. Germline-derived CDR1 and CDR2 are DFQATT and SNEGSKA (reference sequence). This CDR3 is CSARGAYSYEQYF. The CDR3 DNA reads as TGCAGTGCTAGAGGCGCGTACTCCTACGAGCAGTACTTC.

A remark on this clonotype: The germline gene is not matched at one end of the junction; a read error may be the cause. The genes are TRBV7-6 and TRBJ2-1, with 11 bases lining up with TRBD2. This CDR3 has 15 amino acids. Germline assignment: CDR1 SGHVS and CDR2 FNYEAQ. The CDR3 DNA reads as TGTGCCAGCAGCATAGCGGGAGGGAATTACAATGAGCAGTTCTTC. This translates into CASSIAGGNYNEQFF.

This chain uses TRBV6-1 with TRBJ2-7; weak D call: TRBD1 (5 bases). CDR1 and CDR2 from the germline V gene are MNHNS and SASEGT. Trimming left V 3 bases short and J 3 bases short, with 15 bases between. This CDR3 comprises 15 residues. In DNA, the CDR3 is TGTGCCAGCAGTGAGCAGGGCATTGCTGACTACGAGCAGTACTTC. This encodes CASSEQGIADYEQYF.

V usage is TRBV19 and J usage is TRBJ2-6; no clear D gene. Trimming shortened V by 3 bases and J by 1 base, and 7 bases separated the two germline ends. The CDR3 runs 15 residues. CDR1 and CDR2 from the germline V gene are LNHDA and SQIVND (reference sequence). The CDR3 nucleotides read TGTGCCAGTAGTATCGGATTATCTGGGGCCAACGTCCTGACTTTC. Protein sequence: CASSIGLSGANVLTF.

This rearrangement joins TRBV24-1 to TRBJ2-2; either TRBD1 or TRBD2 may fit D (5 bases each). Germline assignment: CDR1 KGHDR and CDR2 SFDVKD. The CDR3 covers 16 residues. Trimming took 3 bases from V and 6 from J, leaving 16 bases between them. CDR3 sequence (DNA): TGTGCCACCAGTGATCCCCGGGGACCCGACCCCGGGGAGCTGTTTTTT. Its protein is CATSDPRGPDPGELFF.